Sequencing of this TCR beta chain was carried out in a study of blood T cell repertoires in COVID-19. Background on the study: The samples span acute and convalescent COVID-19 from the United States, Italy and Spain.

V was pared by 0 bases and J by 0 bases, with 4 bases of the junction left unmatched. Germline assignment: CDR1 SGHRS and CDR2 YFSETQ. The CDR3 is made up of 16 amino acids. In the authors' workflow: Nucleated cell number was recorded as an estimate derived from reference gene primer amplification. The method was immunoSEQ multiplex PCR; TCRdb's version includes in-frame clones alone and lacks a portion of them. The DNA was the basis for D and trimming; V, J and clone size are from that table. This sample has fewer than 350,000 clones, with 86% found just once. The receptor was isolated from a woman aged 25-40 years who had recovered from COVID-19. The source material was peripheral blood. The chain recombines TRBV5-1 with TRBJ2-7, with 9 bases aligning to TRBD1. CDR3 bases: TGCGCCAGCAGCTTGGGCGGGACAGGGACCTCCTACGAGCAGTACTTC. The encoded protein is CASSLGGTGTSYEQYF. The whole variable domain, remainder taken from reference TRBV5-1 and TRBJ2-7, is KAGVTQTPRYLIKTRGQQVTLSCSPISGHRSVSWYQQTPGQGLQFLFEYFSETQRNKGNFPGRFSGRQFSNSRSEMNVSTLELGDSALYLCASSLGGTGTSYEQYFGPGTRLTVT.